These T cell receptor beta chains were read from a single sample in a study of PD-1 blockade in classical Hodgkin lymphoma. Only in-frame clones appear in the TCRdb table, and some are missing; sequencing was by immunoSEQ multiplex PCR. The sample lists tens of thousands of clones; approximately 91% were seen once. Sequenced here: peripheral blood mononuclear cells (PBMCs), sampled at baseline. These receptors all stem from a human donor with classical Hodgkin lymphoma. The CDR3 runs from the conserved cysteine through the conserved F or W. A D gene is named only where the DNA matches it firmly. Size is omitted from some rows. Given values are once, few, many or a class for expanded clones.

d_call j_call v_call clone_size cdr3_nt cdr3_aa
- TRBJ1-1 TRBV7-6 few TGTGCCAGCAGCTTAAGGGGGGAGGGGACTGAAGCTTTCTTT CASSLRGEGTEAFF
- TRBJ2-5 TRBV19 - TGTGCCAGTAGTTTACAAGAGACCCAGTACTTC CASSLQETQYF
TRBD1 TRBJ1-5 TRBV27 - TGTGCCAGCAGTTTATGGCAGGGGGCTCAGCCCCAGCATTTT CASSLWQGAQPQHF
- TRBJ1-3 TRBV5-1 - TGCGCCAGCAGCTTGTTGGGGCGAGGAAACACCATATATTTT CASSLLGRGNTIYF
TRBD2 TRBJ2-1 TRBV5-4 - TGTGCCAGCAGCTCCAGACTAGCGGGCCACAATGAGCAGTTCTTC CASSSRLAGHNEQFF
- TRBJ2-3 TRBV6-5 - TGTGCCAGCAGTTACTCTCGGTGGTCTGGCACAGATACGCAGTATTTT CASSYSRWSGTDTQYF
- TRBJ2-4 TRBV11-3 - TGTGCCAGCAGCTCGGGGCCTGCGGACATTCAGTACTTC CASSSGPADIQYF
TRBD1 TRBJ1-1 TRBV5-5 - TGTGCCAGCAGCCCAAGGACAGGACCAAACACTGAAGCTTTCTTT CASSPRTGPNTEAFF
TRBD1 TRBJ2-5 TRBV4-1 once TGCGCCAGCAGCCAAGATGTTAGTGGACAGGACCAAGAGACCCAGTACTTC CASSQDVSGQDQETQYF
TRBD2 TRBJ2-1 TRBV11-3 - TGTGCCAGCAGCTTAGGGTTGGGTAGCGGGAGTCGGGAGCAGTTCTTC CASSLGLGSGSREQFF
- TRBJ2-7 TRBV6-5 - TGTGCCAGCGGGAGTGGCTCCTACGAGCAGTACTTC CASGSGSYEQYF
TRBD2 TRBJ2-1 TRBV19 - TGTGCCAGTAGTATGCCCTCGGGACTAGCGGGAGTTAACGAGCAGTTCTTC CASSMPSGLAGVNEQFF
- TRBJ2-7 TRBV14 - TGTGCCAGCAGCCCCCCCGGTGGGAGGATCCCCTACGAGCAGTACTTC CASSPPGGRIPYEQYF
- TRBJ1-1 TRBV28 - TGTGCCAGCAGTTTAGTAGCGGCGATGAACACTGAAGCTTTCTTT CASSLVAAMNTEAFF
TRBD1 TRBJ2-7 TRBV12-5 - TGTGCTAGTGGCAGGACAGGGTCCGACGAGCAGTACTTC CASGRTGSDEQYF
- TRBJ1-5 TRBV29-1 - TGCAGCGTGATAGGGCACCAGCATTTT CSVIGHQHF
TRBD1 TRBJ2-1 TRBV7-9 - TGTGCCAGCAGCGCCCCGACAGGGGGAGGTGAGCAGTTCTTC CASSAPTGGGEQFF
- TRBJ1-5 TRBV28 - TGTGCCAGCAGTTCCGGGGGGACGAATCAGCCCCAGCATTTT CASSSGGTNQPQHF
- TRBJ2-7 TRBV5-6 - TGTGCCAGCAGCCTAGGGATAGTACCTACCTACGAGCAGTACTTC CASSLGIVPTYEQYF
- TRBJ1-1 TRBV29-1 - TGCAGCGCCGAGTTCCAGGACCCGAACACTGAAGCTTTCTTT CSAEFQDPNTEAFF
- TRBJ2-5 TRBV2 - TGTGCCAGCAAGGGAGCGACCCAGTACTTC CASKGATQYF
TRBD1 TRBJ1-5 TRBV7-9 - TGTGCCAGCAGTCCACGACAGGGGGGGCCCCAGCATTTT CASSPRQGGPQHF
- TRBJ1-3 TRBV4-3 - TGCGCCAGCAGCCAAGATCCAGGGCATGGAAACACCATATATTTT CASSQDPGHGNTIYF
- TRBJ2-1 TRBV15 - TGTGCCACCAGCAGAGAACCCGGGGCTAAGTCCTACAATGAGCAGTTCTTC CATSREPGAKSYNEQFF
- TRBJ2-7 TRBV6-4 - TGTGCCAGCAGTGACTCGGGGAGTGGTGCCCCCTACGAGCAGTACTTC CASSDSGSGAPYEQYF
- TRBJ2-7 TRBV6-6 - TGTGCCAGCAGTTACTCACAGGCGGGGGAGCAGTACTTC CASSYSQAGEQYF